This paragraph reports one T cell receptor (beta chain). This sample was included in a study of cytomegalovirus exposure and HLA in healthy donors. Primers included in the PCR were 60 Vbeta and 13 Jbeta primers. Data came from immunoSEQ multiplex PCR; TCRdb stores just in-frame clones and leaves some out. The repertoire holds 110,000 to 150,000 clones, 70% to 75% seen once, with 1.5% to 2% in the top ten. The V and J ends lost 5 bases and 3 bases respectively, with 19 bases between them. CDR3 length equals 16 residues. Germline V CDR1 and CDR2: SGHVS, FQNEAQ. The sequencing input was PBMCs. This TCR derives from a woman in her thirties in good health and CMV-seronegative. The chain recombines TRBV7-8 with TRBJ1-2; possible D gene TRBD1, 6 bases. In nucleotides, the CDR3 is TGTGCCAGCAGCCAACCTAGGACAGAGAAGGACTATGGCTACACCTTC. It translates to CASSQPRTEKDYGYTF.